The entry that follows covers one T cell receptor (beta chain) sequence. Which antigen it targets is not known. Base qualities are not provided; no much larger clone lies one nucleotide away. These data come from a study of blood T cells in healthy people across ages (dated by TCRdb to the mid-2010s). Concerning the study at large: In model experiments, template switching captured about one uniquely barcoded TCR beta cDNA molecule for every two T cells. Donors of different ages were randomly distributed across sequencing lanes to avoid experimental bias. Age-related changes in TCR beta repertoire diversity were measured in the study by deep sequencing normalized with unique cDNA molecular identifiers. Donors were grouped into four age groups: young (average 16 years), middle-aged (39), aged (around 56) and long-lived (roughly 80). For two donors (one aged 18 to 30 and one aged 80 or older), the study analyzed two additional independent replicas of 1 million unique cDNA reads from the same blood draw.

The roughly 39 donors, aged about 6 to 100 years, were systemically healthy Caucasian individuals from Russia. Each donor gave around 9.5 milliliters of peripheral blood, collected into EDTA-treated Vacutainer tubes. Ficoll-Paque density-gradient centrifugation was used to isolate PBMCs, with at least 7 million obtained per sample. Trizol reagent was used to extract total RNA from the PBMCs, yielding at least 5.5 micrograms per sample. The percentages of naive CD45RAhigh/CD27high T cells were determined by flow cytometry on a PBMC aliquot from every donor. Study-wide findings and limitations: Observed TCR beta diversity per million T cells fell roughly linearly with age, and a significant reduction was already apparent by age about 36. Estimates of total diversity based on one million sequenced T cells were regarded as lower bounds and as underestimates. The percentage of naive T cells measured by flow cytometry correlated strongly with observed TCR beta diversity. Because donor CMV infection status was unknown, age-related changes in expanded clonotypes were potentially confounded. Compared with the aged group, the long-lived group had more naive CD4+ T cells, fewer expanded clones and increased TCR diversity, suggesting age selection. Since profiling was done on bulk unsorted PBMCs, naive and antigen-experienced compartments could not be conclusively compared.

The method was 5' RACE. Reads for this sample came from an Illumina HiSeq 2500. A second PCR of roughly 6 to 11 cycles was run with a J-beta primer mix and a sample-barcoded 5' primer. A template-switch 5' adaptor carrying 12 random nucleotides introduced a unique molecular identifier onto each TCR beta cDNA molecule. At least 3 million CDR3-containing paired-end reads were obtained from each sample. All of the RNA was converted into first-strand cDNA using the Mint cDNA synthesis kit, with a TRBC-specific oligonucleotide serving as the primer. After uracil-DNA glycosylase treatment, a first 18-cycle PCR used universal primers M1SS and BC2_uni_R on all cDNA. As for the original processing: For normalization, 1 million high-quality reads were randomly selected from each sample, with every read carrying a distinct molecular identifier. Instead of being binned into consensus sequences, reads with shared molecular identifiers were discarded. CDR3 identification, clonotype clustering and error correction used MiTCR with a Q25 quality threshold and the strictest error-elimination algorithm. A nonparametric unseen species model with Euler transformation was used to estimate lower-bound total TCR beta diversity. TCRdb reprocessed the public reads (quality trimming at Q25 with fastp, clone calling with MiXCR) and kept in-frame beta chains. CDR3 protein sequences are deduplicated, and each keeps its most common genes and DNA. TCRdb, rather than the study authors, made the V and J calls. For this sample the table gives about 730,000 distinct CDR3 sequences, of which 43% were detected only once. The ten largest account for 20% to 25% of the sample.

V has 4 bases trimmed and J has 1 base trimmed; junction bases matching no gene number 10. The CDR3 covers 18 residues, taking in both the cysteine and the phenylalanine. Only the CDR3 DNA is retained, 54 bases long and in frame from the first base. CDR1 and CDR2, per the germline V gene, are SGHTA and FQGTGA. The sequence was obtained from an older woman in good health. The V and J segments used are TRBV7-3 and TRBJ2-1, with 10 bases matching TRBD2. The sequenced material came from blood. The nucleotide sequence is given as TGTGCCAGCAGCTCGATTCTAGCGGGGGATAAGTCCTACAATGAGCAGTTCTTC. It translates as CASSSILAGDKSYNEQFF.